The present T cell receptor (beta chain) was sequenced within a study of cytomegalovirus exposure and HLA in healthy donors. About the study: Early released data comprised around 80 million unique TCRs from HLA-typed donors. Whole-study results and caveats: According to an earlier analysis, most TCR beta V segments yielded productive rearrangements about 87% or about 30% of the time. Upon later analysis, TCR association rates were observed to vary by HLA locus, being highest for DRB1 and lowest for HLA-C.

PCR involved 60 Vbeta and 13 Jbeta primers. Some clones are missing from TCRdb's copy, which holds only in-frame ones; the method was immunoSEQ multiplex PCR. Of around 180,000 clones listed, about 80% were seen once; the top ten hold just over 2%. Donors counted as nominally healthy when sampled, yet unrecorded immune exposures were likely. Regarding this clone: Its antigen is unidentified.

Sequencing input: PBMCs. This receptor was obtained from a woman under 30 in good health and CMV-seropositive.

DNA for the CDR3: TGTGCCAGCAGCCAACTGACAGGGCTAGACACCATATATTTT. Amino acid sequence: CASSQLTGLDTIYF. V gene TRBV5-5 combines with J gene TRBJ1-3, with 7 bases aligning to TRBD1. Germline values: CDR1 SGHKS, CDR2 YYEKEE (reference sequence). Trimming cost V 4 bases and J 8 bases; bases outside gene matches: 9. This CDR3 has 14 residues. Drawing the rest from reference TRBV5-5 and TRBJ1-3, the complete variable domain is DAGVTQSPTHLIKTRGQQVTLRCSPISGHKSVSWYQQVLGQGPQFIFQYYEKEERGRGNFPDRFSARQFPNYSSELNVNALLLGDSALYLCASSQLTGLDTIYFGEGSWLTVV.